This T cell receptor beta chain is from a study of blood T cells in healthy people across ages. At the level of the study: Per every two T cells, about one barcoded beta molecule was captured by template switching.

Trimming pared 8 bases from V and 3 bases from J, leaving 11 bases between. Per germline, CDR1 MDHEN and CDR2 SYDVKM. The CDR3 has 13 amino acids. Study results and limitations: Any conclusive comparison of naive versus antigen-experienced cells was prevented by using unsorted PBMCs.

Regarding this clonotype: Its specificity is not known.

Investigators took 9.5 to 10 milliliters of peripheral blood from every donor. Alongside a J-beta primer mix, a sample-barcoded 5' primer served in a second PCR lasting about 7 to 12 cycles. TCRdb independently ran MiXCR on the 5' RACE reads; one entry per CDR3 protein. The sample includes 1.8 million or so distinct CDR3 sequences, approximately 39% of them seen just once. The chain couples TRBV28 to TRBJ1-5; the D gene is possibly TRBD1 (5 bases). Specimen: blood. The TCR comes from a human donor in good health. CDR3 protein: CASHTGFNQPQHF. The CDR3 DNA follows: TGTGCCAGCCACACAGGATTCAATCAGCCCCAGCATTTT.